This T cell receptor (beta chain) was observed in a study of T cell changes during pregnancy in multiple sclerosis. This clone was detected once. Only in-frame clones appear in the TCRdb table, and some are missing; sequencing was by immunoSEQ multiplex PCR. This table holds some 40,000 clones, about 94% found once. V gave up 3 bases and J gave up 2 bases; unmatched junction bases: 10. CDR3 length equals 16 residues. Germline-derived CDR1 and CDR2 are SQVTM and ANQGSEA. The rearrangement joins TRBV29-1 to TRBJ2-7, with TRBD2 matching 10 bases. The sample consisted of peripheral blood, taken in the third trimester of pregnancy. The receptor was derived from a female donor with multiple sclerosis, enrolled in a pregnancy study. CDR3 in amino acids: CSVEVGGSGRPYEQYF. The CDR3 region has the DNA TGCAGCGTTGAGGTCGGGGGTAGCGGGAGGCCCTACGAGCAGTACTTC.